These 20 T cell receptor beta chains came from one sample sequenced in a study of T cells expressing NK-cell markers. TCRdb processed the 5' RACE reads again and assigns one entry to each CDR3 protein, with no DNA. With 350,000 to 400,000 distinct CDR3 sequences in the sample, the ten largest clones hold roughly 10%. Source material: blood T cells: a sorted CD56 or NKG2C T cell subset, CD4+ or CD8+ T cells, or bulk PBMC T cells (not recorded which). These receptors were taken from a woman aged 45-59 years in good health.

The chain uses TRBV12-3 or TRBV12-4 and TRBJ2-2. The CDR3 is made up of 12 amino acids. CDR3: CASSPKPGELFF.

The gene calls are TRBV29-1 and TRBJ2-7; TCRdb's assignment of TRBD2 cannot be checked, as there is no DNA. From germline, CDR1 is SQVTM and CDR2 ANQGSEA. The CDR3 has 13 amino acids. CDR3 residues: CSVEDRATYEQYF.

CDR3 residues: CASSRTGKQFF. The rearrangement links TRBV12-3 or TRBV12-4 to TRBJ2-1; TCRdb proposes TRBD1, but this gene call is untestable without DNA. The CDR3 extends over 11 amino acids.

The chain carries TRBV4-1 and TRBJ2-1. This CDR3 comprises 16 residues. Germline-derived CDR1 and CDR2 are MGHRA and YSYEKL. The CDR3: CASSQVDMISYNEQFF.

The chain has TRBV12-3 or TRBV12-4 and TRBJ1-1; absent DNA, TCRdb's TRBD1 call cannot be checked. CDR3 length: 15 residues. The chain's CDR3 is CASSARQGKNTEAFF.

CDR3 sequence reads: CASTHRGTSYGYTF. The chain is built from TRBV12-3 or TRBV12-4 and TRBJ1-2; the D gene TCRdb calls, TRBD1, cannot be checked with no DNA. The length of the CDR3 is 14 residues.

This rearrangement joins TRBV7-9 to TRBJ1-1; TCRdb returns TRBD1, unconfirmable since there is no DNA. CDR1 and CDR2 from the germline V gene are SEHNR and FQNEAQ (reference sequence). The length of the CDR3 is 17 residues. The CDR3 loop is CASSSQPRGGMNTEAFF.

This rearrangement joins TRBV19 to TRBJ2-5; TCRdb gives TRBD2 as the D gene, but with no DNA this cannot be confirmed. From germline, CDR1 is LNHDA and CDR2 SQIVND (reference sequence). CDR3 length: 16 residues. The CDR3 sequence is CATDRGAGGPQETQYF. The full variable domain, rest sourced from reference TRBV19 and TRBJ2-5, is DGGITQSPKYLFRKEGQNVTLSCEQNLNHDAMYWYRQDPGQGLRLIYYSQIVNDFQKGDIAEGYSVSREKKESFPLTVTSAQKNPTAFYLCATDRGAGGPQETQYFGPGTRLLVL.

The chain uses TRBV5-1 and TRBJ2-7; there is no DNA to check the TCRdb D call of TRBD2. The CDR3 covers 19 residues. Germline CDR1 reads SGHRS; CDR2 reads YFSETQ. CDR3 region: CASSPGERLAGRISYEQYF.

The rearrangement joins TRBV6-1 to TRBJ1-1; the TRBD1 assignment by TCRdb is unverifiable without DNA. From germline, CDR1 is MNHNS and CDR2 SASEGT. The CDR3 is 15 amino acids. The CDR3 sequence is CASNGQGALSTEAFF.

The rearrangement joins TRBV29-1 to TRBJ2-2; TCRdb's D call of TRBD1 is untestable without DNA. CDR1 and CDR2 (germline): SQVTM, ANQGSEA. This CDR3 is 13 amino acids long. This CDR3 reads CSVTRQATGELFF.

The J gene is TRBJ2-5, the V gene TRBV14; TCRdb names TRBD1, which stays unverified in the absence of DNA. Germline V gives CDR1 SGHDN, CDR2 FVKESK. The CDR3 is 14 residues long. CDR3 sequence reads: CASSQDLRGNRRYF.

This chain uses TRBV12-3 or TRBV12-4 with TRBJ2-1; TCRdb reports TRBD2, a call that lacks DNA to check it against. The CDR3 extends over 18 amino acids. Here the CDR3 reads CASRRPGTSGRAENEQFF.

CDR3 region: CASSLVATDYGYTF. The rearrangement uses TRBV5-1 and TRBJ1-2. CDR1 and CDR2 from the germline V gene are SGHRS and YFSETQ. This CDR3 is 14 amino acids long.

V and J are TRBV2 and TRBJ2-2; TCRdb picks TRBD1, but there is no DNA to check that call. The germline V gene has CDR1 SNHLY and CDR2 FYNNEI. The CDR3 totals 14 residues. CDR3 residues: CASSVQVWPGELFF.

V gene TRBV6-6 combines with J gene TRBJ1-5. This CDR3 has 13 residues. Germline CDR1 is MNHNY and CDR2 is SVGAGI (reference sequence). CDR3 region: CATQNSVNQPQHF.

The chain combines TRBV20-1 with TRBJ2-7; TCRdb gives TRBD1 as the D gene, but with no DNA this cannot be confirmed. This CDR3 spans 14 amino acids. Germline-derived CDR1 and CDR2 are DFQATT and SNEGSKA (reference sequence). CDR3 residues: CSASPLWGKDEQYF.

The chain uses TRBV4-1 and TRBJ1-5; the D gene TCRdb calls, TRBD1, cannot be checked with no DNA. The CDR3 is made up of 16 amino acids. The V gene's germline CDR1 is MGHRA and CDR2 YSYEKL. The CDR3 loop is CASSLYAGTWDQPQHF.

The CDR3 is CSAPTDGGELFF. The gene calls are TRBV20-1 and TRBJ2-2. CDR3 length equals 12 residues. Germline V gene data show CDR1 as DFQATT and CDR2 as SNEGSKA (reference sequence).

The gene calls are TRBV12-5 and TRBJ2-1. The CDR3 is 16 amino acids. Germline loops: CDR1 LGHNT, CDR2 FRNRAP. CDR3 residues: CASGRGGMDSYNEQFF.